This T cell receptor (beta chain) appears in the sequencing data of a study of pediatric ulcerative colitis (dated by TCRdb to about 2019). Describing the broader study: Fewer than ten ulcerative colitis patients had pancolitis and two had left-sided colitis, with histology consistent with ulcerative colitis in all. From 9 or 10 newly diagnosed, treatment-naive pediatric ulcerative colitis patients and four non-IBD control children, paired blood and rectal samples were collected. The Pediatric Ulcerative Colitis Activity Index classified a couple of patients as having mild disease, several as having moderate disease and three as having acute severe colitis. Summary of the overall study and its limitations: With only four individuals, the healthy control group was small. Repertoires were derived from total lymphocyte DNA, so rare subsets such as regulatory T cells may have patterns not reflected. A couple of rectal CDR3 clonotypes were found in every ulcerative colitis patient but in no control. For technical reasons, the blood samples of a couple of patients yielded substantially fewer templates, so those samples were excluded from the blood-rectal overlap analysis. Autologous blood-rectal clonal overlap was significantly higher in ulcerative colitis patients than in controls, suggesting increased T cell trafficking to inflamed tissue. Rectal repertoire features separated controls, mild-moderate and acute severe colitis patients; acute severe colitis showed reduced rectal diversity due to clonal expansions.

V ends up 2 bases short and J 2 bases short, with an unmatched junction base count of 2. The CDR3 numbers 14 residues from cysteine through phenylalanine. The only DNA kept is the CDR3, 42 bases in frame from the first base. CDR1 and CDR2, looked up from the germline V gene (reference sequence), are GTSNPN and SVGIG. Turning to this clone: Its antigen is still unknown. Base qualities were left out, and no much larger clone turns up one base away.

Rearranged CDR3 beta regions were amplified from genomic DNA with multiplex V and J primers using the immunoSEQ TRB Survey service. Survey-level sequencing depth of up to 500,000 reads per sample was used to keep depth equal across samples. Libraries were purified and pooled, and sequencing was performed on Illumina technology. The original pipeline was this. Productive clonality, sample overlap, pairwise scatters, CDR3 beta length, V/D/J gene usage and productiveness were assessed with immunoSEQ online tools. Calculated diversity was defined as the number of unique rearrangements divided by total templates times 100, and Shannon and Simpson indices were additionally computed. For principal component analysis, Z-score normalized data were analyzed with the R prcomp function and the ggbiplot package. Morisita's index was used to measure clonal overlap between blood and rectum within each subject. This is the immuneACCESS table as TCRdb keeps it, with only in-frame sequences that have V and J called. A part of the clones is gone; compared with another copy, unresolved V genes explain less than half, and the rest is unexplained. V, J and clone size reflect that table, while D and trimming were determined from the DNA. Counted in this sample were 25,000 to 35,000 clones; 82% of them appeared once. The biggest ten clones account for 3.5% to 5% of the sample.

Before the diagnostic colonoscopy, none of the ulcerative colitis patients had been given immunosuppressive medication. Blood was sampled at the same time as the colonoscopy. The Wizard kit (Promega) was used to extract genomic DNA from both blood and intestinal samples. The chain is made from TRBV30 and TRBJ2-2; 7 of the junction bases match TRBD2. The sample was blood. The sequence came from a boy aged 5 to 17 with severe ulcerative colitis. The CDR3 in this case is CAWSSGVNTGELFF. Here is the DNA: TGTGCCTGGAGTAGCGGGGTTAACACCGGGGAGCTGTTTTTT.